A single sample is the source of the 21 T cell receptor beta chains below, sequenced in a study of blood T cell repertoires in COVID-19. The data were produced by immunoSEQ multiplex PCR, yet TCRdb's version contains in-frame clones alone and is incomplete. The sample carries 35,000 to 40,000 clones, about 85% recorded once. Sequenced: peripheral blood. The receptors stem from a man aged 55 to 70 with COVID-19, enrolled during active disease.

The chain links TRBV10-1 to TRBJ2-3; TRBD2 aligns across 9 bases. V dropped 5 bases and J dropped 6; count of bases not matched to a gene: 6. Germline V CDR1 and CDR2: WNHNN, SYGVQD (reference sequence). The CDR3 runs 14 residues. In DNA form, the CDR3 reads TGCGCCAGCAGTCGACTAGCGGTCCGGGATACGCAGTATTTT. The encoded protein is CASSRLAVRDTQYF.

This clone was seen only a few times. The V gene is TRBV28, the J gene TRBJ2-7; TRBD1 matches 11 bases. V gave up 6 bases and J gave up 3 bases; unmatched junction bases: 7. This CDR3 has 15 amino acids. Germline V gene sequence: CDR1 MDHEN, CDR2 SYDVKM. The CDR3 loop reads CASSSSGTGGYEQYF. Written as DNA, the CDR3 is TGTGCCAGCAGCTCCAGTGGGACAGGGGGCTACGAGCAGTACTTC.

V usage is TRBV5-1 and J usage is TRBJ2-3; D is perhaps TRBD1 (6 bases). CDR1 and CDR2 from the germline V gene are SGHRS and YFSETQ. Between the trimmed V and J ends, which lost 7 bases and 4 bases, there was a span of 16 bases. The CDR3 is 14 amino acids. The CDR3 nucleotides read TGCGCCAGCGGGGAAGGGGGAGAAGCAGATACGCAGTATTTT. Translated: CASGEGGEADTQYF. Using reference TRBV5-1 and TRBJ2-3 for the parts outside the CDR3, the full variable domain is KAGVTQTPRYLIKTRGQQVTLSCSPISGHRSVSWYQQTPGQGLQFLFEYFSETQRNKGNFPGRFSGRQFSNSRSEMNVSTLELGDSALYLCASGEGGEADTQYFGPGTRLTVL.

A few counts support this clone. The V call is TRBV28, the J call TRBJ1-2; 10 bases are a match to TRBD1. The CDR3 length is 15 residues. The germline V gene has CDR1 MDHEN and CDR2 SYDVKM. Trimming removed 4 bases from V and 6 bases from J; junction bases left unmatched: 8. CDR3 loop: CASSSRQGALDGYTF. Written as DNA, the CDR3 is TGTGCCAGCAGTTCGAGACAGGGGGCGCTGGATGGCTACACCTTC.

The chain links TRBV28 to TRBJ2-7; 12 bases match TRBD1. J gave up 4 bases and V 4 bases, and 5 bases lay outside the gene matches. The CDR3 runs 15 residues. In germline, CDR1 is MDHEN, CDR2 SYDVKM. As DNA, the CDR3 is TGTGCCAGCAGTTCTCCGGGACAGGGGGCGTACGAGCAGTACTTC. Its translation is CASSSPGQGAYEQYF.

V and J are TRBV7-8 and TRBJ2-3; 10 positions match TRBD2. The germline V gene encodes CDR1 SGHVS and CDR2 FQNEAQ. Trimming at V came to 4 bases and at J to 3 bases, leaving 13 bases not matched to a gene. This CDR3 contains 18 residues. The CDR3 here is CASSSSSGRRERTDTQYF. The DNA of the CDR3 is TGTGCCAGCAGCTCCTCTAGCGGGAGACGAGAGAGGACAGATACGCAGTATTTT.

This sequence joins TRBV5-8 and TRBJ1-2, with 11 nucleotides matching TRBD1. Trimming at V came to 2 bases and at J to 3 bases, leaving 6 bases not matched to a gene. Per germline, CDR1 SGHTS and CDR2 YDEGEE. The CDR3 consists of 16 residues. Here the CDR3 DNA reads TGTGCCAGCAGCTTTGGCTGGGACAGGGGGGACTATGGCTACACCTTC. It specifies CASSFGWDRGDYGYTF.

The J gene is TRBJ1-1, the V gene TRBV10-1, with TRBD1 matching over 11 bases. V trimming: 3 bases; J trimming: 0 bases; junction bases outside the gene matches: 6. The CDR3 is 17 amino acids. In germline, CDR1 is WNHNN, CDR2 SYGVQD (reference sequence). The CDR3 protein is CASSDRTGGPLNTEAFF. CDR3 DNA: TGCGCCAGCAGTGATAGGACAGGGGGCCCCTTGAACACTGAAGCTTTCTTT.

The CDR3: CASSYSTTGTGNSGANVLTF. As DNA, the CDR3 is TGTGCCAGCAGTTACTCGACAACCGGGACAGGGAACTCTGGGGCCAACGTCCTGACTTTC. The rearrangement uses TRBV6-2 or TRBV6-3 and TRBJ2-6; 9 positions agree with TRBD1. Per germline, CDR1 MNHEY and CDR2 SVGEGT. The CDR3 runs 20 residues. V shed 0 bases, J shed 0 bases, and the junction held 9 bases outside the gene matches.

The table lists this clone with a few counts. The chain couples TRBV15 to TRBJ2-7, with 10 bases identical to TRBD2. This CDR3 contains 15 residues. V lost 2 bases and J lost 4; bases outside the gene matches: 5. The germline CDR1 and CDR2 sequences are LNHNV and YYDKDF (reference sequence). The CDR3, as DNA: TGTGCCACCAGCAGACAGCGGGAGGGCCAATACGAGCAGTACTTC. Its translation is CATSRQREGQYEQYF.

The chain has TRBV27 and TRBJ2-7; the match to TRBD1 covers 7 bases. CDR3 length: 14 amino acids. Germline trimming cut 6 bases from V and 2 bases from J; bases unmatched to any gene: 7. Germline CDR1 is MNHEY and CDR2 is SMNVEV (reference sequence). CDR3 nucleotide sequence: TGTGCCAGCAGGCCGGGACAGCCGACCTACGAGCAGTACTTC. Protein sequence: CASRPGQPTYEQYF.

V usage is TRBV28 and J usage is TRBJ2-2, with D perhaps TRBD2 (5 bases). Deletions cut 6 bases from V and 4 bases from J, with 15 bases between. The V gene's germline CDR1 is MDHEN and CDR2 SYDVKM. The CDR3 is made up of 15 amino acids. The CDR3 DNA reads TGTGCCAGCAGGGCGAGCGCGGGTGGCACCGGGGAGCTGTTTTTT. Translation: CASRASAGGTGELFF.

This chain connects TRBV4-2 to TRBJ2-2; D is possibly TRBD1 (5 bases). The germline CDR1 and CDR2 sequences are LGHNA and YNFKEQ. The CDR3 covers 16 residues. Trimming stripped 4 bases from V and 4 bases from J, with 16 bases between. CDR3 nucleotide sequence: TGTGCCAGCAGCCCCAGCCCCAGGGTGAGCACCGGGGAGCTGTTTTTT. Amino acid sequence: CASSPSPRVSTGELFF.

This CDR3 is CASSHRGTVSYNEQFF. The CDR3, as DNA: TGTGCCAGCAGCCACAGGGGGACAGTCTCCTACAATGAGCAGTTCTTC. This chain links TRBV6-2 or TRBV6-3 with TRBJ2-1; 8 bases are shared with TRBD1. V trimming: 6 bases; J trimming: 0 bases; junction bases outside the gene matches: 7. The CDR3 runs 16 residues. Germline lookup yields CDR1 MNHEY and CDR2 SVGEGT.

The chain is built from TRBV6-6 and TRBJ1-1; D unresolved. The germline V gene has CDR1 MNHNY and CDR2 SVGAGI (reference sequence). CDR3 length: 15 amino acids. The V and J ends lost 0 bases and 1 base respectively, with 9 bases between them. CDR3 region: CASSYSLGRNTEAFF. The CDR3, as DNA: TGTGCCAGCAGTTACTCGCTAGGGAGGAACACTGAAGCTTTCTTT.

This chain uses TRBV3-1 (or the pseudogene TRBV3-2) with TRBJ2-3; TRBD2 aligns across 10 bases. The CDR3 has 18 residues. V dropped 4 bases and J dropped 0; count of bases not matched to a gene: 10. Germline V CDR1 and CDR2: LGHDT, YNNKEL (reference sequence). CDR3 DNA: TGTGCCAGCAGCCCCCCGTTCGGACTAGCGGCTAGCACAGATACGCAGTATTTT. Translation: CASSPPFGLAASTDTQYF.

This sequence joins TRBV5-8 and TRBJ2-2; D is possibly TRBD1 (6 bases). The CDR3 totals 15 residues. Germline loops: CDR1 SGHTS, CDR2 YDEGEE. Trimming took 3 bases from V and 0 from J, leaving 9 bases between them. CDR3 protein: CASSYEGANTGELFF. As DNA, the CDR3 is TGTGCCAGCAGCTATGAGGGGGCGAACACCGGGGAGCTGTTTTTT.

The rearrangement uses TRBV10-3 and TRBJ2-3; weak D call: TRBD1 (6 bases). This CDR3 has 15 amino acids. Germline V gene lookup returns CDR1 ENHRY and CDR2 SYGVKD. Trimming cost V 6 bases and J 0 bases, with 13 bases left between them. The CDR3 region has the DNA TGTGCCATCAGCGGACAGCGTCCTAGCACAGATACGCAGTATTTT. Translated: CAISGQRPSTDTQYF.

This clone has just a few counts. V gene TRBV11-3 combines with J gene TRBJ1-1, with D tentatively TRBD1 (6 bases). V gave up 5 bases and J gave up 7 bases, with 11 bases separating them. The germline V gene has CDR1 SGHNT and CDR2 YENEEA. The CDR3 runs to 12 residues. The CDR3 coding sequence is TGTGCCAGCAGCCAAGGGGGGGTTGAAGCTTTCTTT. Translated: CASSQGGVEAFF.

With respect to this clone: This may be a read error: a much more frequent sequence differs by one nucleotide. The sample carries other DNA sequences with the same CDR3. V usage is TRBV6-5 and J usage is TRBJ2-1; 7 nucleotides align to TRBD2. The CDR3 spans 16 residues. V shed 0 bases, J shed 0 bases, and the junction held 2 bases outside the gene matches. Germline-derived CDR1 and CDR2 are MNHEY and SVGAGI. DNA of the CDR3: TGTGCCAGCAGTTACTCGGGCGGGAGCTCCTACAATGAGCAGTTCTTC. Encoded protein: CASSYSGGSSYNEQFF.

The chain links TRBV4-1 to TRBJ2-5, with 12 bases identical to TRBD1. Losses at the gene ends were 2 bases for V and 5 bases for J; bases not matched to a gene: 6. The CDR3 totals 16 residues. The germline V gene has CDR1 MGHRA and CDR2 YSYEKL. CDR3 region: CASSQTGTGGPETQYF. Written as DNA, the CDR3 is TGCGCCAGCAGCCAAACCGGGACAGGGGGCCCGGAGACCCAGTACTTC.